Following are 31 T cell receptor beta chains from one sample sequenced in a study of early T cells in non-severe SARS-CoV-2 infection. TCRdb re-called the 5' RACE reads with MiXCR, one entry per CDR3 protein. The sample carries under 95,000 distinct CDR3 sequences, more than 10% recorded once. Sequenced material: whole blood. The receptors originated from an adult who was a healthcare worker with PCR-confirmed SARS-CoV-2 infection or an uninfected control (not recorded which).

This clonotype was counted only a few times. The chain combines TRBV12-5 with TRBJ2-1; D is perhaps TRBD2 (7 bases). The CDR3 has 16 residues. Germline V gene lookup returns CDR1 LGHNT and CDR2 FRNRAP. Trimming removed 3 bases from V and 10 bases from J, with 22 bases in between. CDR3 DNA: TGTGCTAGTGGTTTTCTGGGGGCTAGCGGACGCCTGGAGCAGTTCTTC. Translating it yields CASGFLGASGRLEQFF. Filled out from reference TRBV12-5 and TRBJ2-1, the complete variable domain reads DARVTQTPRHKVTEMGQEVTMRCQPILGHNTVFWYRQTMMQGLELLAYFRNRAPLDDSGMPKDRFSAEMPDATLATLKIQPSEPRDSAVYFCASGFLGASGRLEQFFGPGTRLTVL.

This clonotype was counted only a few times. The rearrangement links TRBV20-1 to TRBJ2-2, with 9 nucleotides matching TRBD2. Germline assignment: CDR1 DFQATT and CDR2 SNEGSKA (reference sequence). CDR3 length: 15 residues. The trim removed 0 bases at V and 4 bases at J, leaving 3 bases unmatched. The CDR3 coding sequence is TGCAGTGCTAGAGAAACTAGCGGGTTCACCGGGGAGCTGTTTTTT. Amino acids: CSARETSGFTGELFF.

A few counts support this clonotype. The chain links TRBV6-4 to TRBJ2-3; a weak D match, TRBD2 (5 bases). The CDR3 is 16 amino acids. Germline lookup yields CDR1 MRHNA and CDR2 SNTAGT. Trimming took 0 bases from V and 5 from J, leaving 15 bases between them. CDR3 residues: CASSDSRVPRGDTQYF. In DNA form, the CDR3 reads TGTGCCAGCAGTGACTCGAGGGTCCCCCGGGGAGATACGCAGTATTTT.

This clonotype was counted only a few times. The chain carries TRBV20-1 and TRBJ2-2; TRBD1 matches 7 bases. Germline assignment: CDR1 DFQATT and CDR2 SNEGSKA (reference sequence). The junction had 9 bases not matched to a gene; V was cut back by 5 bases and J by 3 bases. The CDR3 loop spans 15 amino acids. The CDR3 nucleotides are TGCAGTGCTGGGGCCGGGACAGTAGACACCGGGGAGCTGTTTTTT. It is translated as CSAGAGTVDTGELFF.

The chain uses TRBV7-9 and TRBJ2-7; 9 bases match TRBD1. In germline, CDR1 is SEHNR, CDR2 FQNEAQ (reference sequence). The CDR3 is 15 residues long. The ends lost 1 base at V and 4 bases at J; junction bases unmatched: 5. CDR3 region: CASSLGRTGEYEQYF. The CDR3 DNA is TGTGCCAGCAGCTTAGGGAGGACAGGGGAGTACGAGCAGTACTTC.

This clonotype has just a few counts. The chain uses TRBV4-2 and TRBJ2-1; tentative D call: TRBD2 (6 bases). The CDR3 has 15 amino acids. CDR1 and CDR2 from the germline V gene are LGHNA and YNFKEQ. The V and J ends lost 4 bases and 5 bases respectively, with 15 bases between them. DNA for the CDR3: TGTGCCAGCAGCCGTAGCGGATACTCTGACAATGAGCAGTTCTTC. It specifies CASSRSGYSDNEQFF.

This clonotype was recorded a few times. The chain links TRBV5-5 to TRBJ2-1; no firm D call. CDR3 length equals 14 residues. CDR1 is SGHKS and CDR2 is YYEKEE in the germline V gene (reference sequence). Trimming pared 0 bases from V and 4 bases from J, leaving 8 bases between. The CDR3 sequence: CASSLGHPYNEQFF. CDR3 DNA: TGTGCCAGCAGCTTGGGGCACCCGTACAATGAGCAGTTCTTC.

The chain couples TRBV7-9 to TRBJ1-2, with D perhaps matching TRBD1 (5 bases). Germline-derived CDR1 and CDR2 are SEHNR and FQNEAQ (reference sequence). The CDR3 length is 10 residues. Trimming removed 8 bases from V and 4 bases from J, with 5 bases in between. The CDR3 DNA is TGTGCCAGCGACAGCTATGGCTACACCTTC. Translated: CASDSYGYTF.

This clonotype has a handful of counts. The gene calls are TRBV9 and TRBJ2-3; D gene unclear. V dropped 0 bases and J dropped 0 bases, with 8 bases sitting between them. Germline-derived CDR1 and CDR2 are SGDLS and YYNGEE. The CDR3 extends over 15 amino acids. The CDR3 DNA follows: TGTGCCAGCAGCGTAGGCTCGTCTAGCACAGATACGCAGTATTTT. Its protein is CASSVGSSSTDTQYF.

The chain has TRBV10-1 and TRBJ2-1; 12 bases are shared with TRBD2. Germline V gene sequence: CDR1 WNHNN, CDR2 SYGVQD (reference sequence). The trim removed 2 bases at V and 4 bases at J, leaving 9 bases unmatched. This CDR3 region has 18 residues. In nucleotides, the CDR3 is TGCGCCAGCAGTGAGACAGGACTAGCGGGACCCCTTTACAATGAGCAGTTCTTC. Its translation: CASSETGLAGPLYNEQFF.

The rearrangement uses TRBV12-3 or TRBV12-4 and TRBJ2-3, with a weak D call TRBD2 (6 bases). V gave up 6 bases and J gave up 4 bases, with 29 bases separating them. The CDR3 contains 19 residues. CDR3 loop: CASSSGAGTFGPRADTQYF. The DNA for the CDR3 is TGTGCCAGCAGCTCCGGGGCAGGGACTTTTGGACCGAGGGCAGATACGCAGTATTTT.

This clonotype was found once. This chain connects TRBV6-6 to TRBJ2-2, with D perhaps being TRBD1 or TRBD2 (5 bases each). The CDR3 totals 15 residues. Germline V gene sequence: CDR1 MNHNY, CDR2 SVGAGI (reference sequence). V lost 5 bases and J 1 base, leaving 11 bases between the germline ends. CDR3 coding DNA: TGTGCCAGCAGTAGGGACCCCTGGAACACCGGGGAGCTGTTTTTT. Translating it yields CASSRDPWNTGELFF.

The rearrangement joins TRBV28 to TRBJ1-4; weak D call: TRBD1 (6 bases). Looked up from germline, CDR1 is MDHEN and CDR2 is SYDVKM. Trimming pared 3 bases from V and 8 bases from J, leaving 13 bases between. The CDR3 is 14 amino acids. The chain's CDR3 is CASSFQDRREKLFF. In nucleotides, the CDR3 is TGTGCCAGCAGTTTCCAGGACAGACGGGAAAAACTGTTTTTT.

This clonotype showed up just a few times. The chain uses TRBV3-1 and TRBJ2-7; D tentatively reads TRBD1 or TRBD2 (5 bases each). With 0 bases removed from V and 5 bases from J, the gap between germline ends came to 11 bases. This CDR3 comprises 14 residues. Germline CDR1 is LGHDT and CDR2 is YNNKEL (reference sequence). This CDR3 reads CASSQDPGPDEQYF. The DNA of the CDR3 is TGTGCCAGCAGCCAAGATCCGGGGCCCGACGAGCAGTACTTC.

The CDR3 loop is CASSPGWLGAGGQETQYF. CDR3 sequence (DNA): TGTGCCAGCAGCCCCGGCTGGCTAGGCGCGGGAGGGCAAGAGACCCAGTACTTC. The chain has TRBV6-2 or TRBV6-3 and TRBJ2-5; 9 bases are shared with TRBD2. The ends lost 6 bases at V and 2 bases at J; junction bases unmatched: 16. The CDR3 contains 18 residues. Per the germline V gene, CDR1 is MNHEY and CDR2 is SVGEGT.

This clonotype showed up just a few times. This chain joins TRBV2 and TRBJ2-1, with 7 bases that match TRBD2. V shed 6 bases and J 3 bases; nucleotides not matched to a gene: 2. This CDR3 contains 13 residues. Germline V gene lookup returns CDR1 SNHLY and CDR2 FYNNEI. This chain's CDR3 is CASRSGVYNEQFF. The CDR3 nucleotides read TGTGCCAGCAGGAGCGGGGTCTACAATGAGCAGTTCTTC.

The chain joins TRBV24-1 to TRBJ2-1; 14 bases map to TRBD2. CDR1 is KGHDR and CDR2 is SFDVKD in the germline V gene. CDR3 length equals 20 residues. Losses at the gene ends were 3 bases for V and 4 bases for J; bases not matched to a gene: 13. CDR3 region: CATSDLSGTSGSYRYNEQFF. In nucleotides, the CDR3 is TGTGCCACCAGTGATCTCTCCGGGACTAGCGGGAGTTACAGGTACAATGAGCAGTTCTTC.

Ten or more counts support this clonotype. The rearrangement uses TRBV4-2 and TRBJ2-5; 12 bases map to TRBD2. Germline V gene sequence: CDR1 LGHNA, CDR2 YNFKEQ. With V trimmed by 4 bases and J by 0 bases, 3 bases remained unmatched. The CDR3 covers 16 residues. This CDR3 is CASSRGTSGYQETQYF. CDR3 DNA: TGTGCCAGCAGCCGAGGGACTAGCGGGTACCAAGAGACCCAGTACTTC.

This clonotype was counted ten times or more. This chain joins TRBV20-1 and TRBJ2-1, with a tentative D call TRBD1 (5 bases). This CDR3 has 11 amino acids. The germline V gene encodes CDR1 DFQATT and CDR2 SNEGSKA (reference sequence). Trimming left V 6 bases short and J 10 bases short, with 13 bases between. CDR3 loop: CSAPWGVEQFF. The CDR3 bases are TGCAGTGCCCCATGGGGCGTAGAGCAGTTCTTC.

This clonotype was detected a few times. The chain has TRBV27 and TRBJ2-1; maybe TRBD2 (5 bases). Per the germline V gene, CDR1 is MNHEY and CDR2 is SMNVEV (reference sequence). V gave up 6 bases and J gave up 1 base, with 13 bases separating them. The CDR3 covers 15 residues. The DNA of the CDR3 is TGTGCCAGCAGGCAAGGACTGACGTCCTACAATGAGCAGTTCTTC. Protein: CASRQGLTSYNEQFF.

This clonotype was picked up a small number of times. The CDR3 nucleotides are TGTGCCAGCAGGCCCCCGGGACAGGGAATAAATGAGCAGTTCTTC. Its protein is CASRPPGQGINEQFF. The V call is TRBV7-3, the J call TRBJ2-1; 9 bases match TRBD1. The CDR3 extends over 15 amino acids. V dropped 6 bases and J dropped 7; count of bases not matched to a gene: 10. Germline values: CDR1 SGHTA, CDR2 FQGTGA.

This clonotype appeared a few times. The rearrangement joins TRBV20-1 to TRBJ2-5; the D gene is possibly TRBD1 (6 bases). The germline V gene has CDR1 DFQATT and CDR2 SNEGSKA (reference sequence). V was pared by 4 bases and J by 5 bases, with 14 bases between. This CDR3 spans 13 amino acids. CDR3 bases: TGCAGTGCTACCAGACAGGTGGGGGAGACCCAGTACTTC. The encoded protein is CSATRQVGETQYF.

A few counts support this clonotype. The chain joins TRBV29-1 to TRBJ1-1; no clear D gene. The V gene's germline CDR1 is SQVTM and CDR2 ANQGSEA. This CDR3 has 13 residues. The V gene lost 6 bases and the J gene lost 5 bases, with 16 bases spanning the gap. In DNA form, the CDR3 reads TGCAGCGTGTCTCAACCATTTGGGACTGAAGCTTTCTTT. Translating it yields CSVSQPFGTEAFF.

This clonotype showed up many times. V and J are TRBV9 and TRBJ2-1; 7 nucleotides align to TRBD2. The germline V gene has CDR1 SGDLS and CDR2 YYNGEE. The ends lost 3 bases at V and 4 bases at J; junction bases unmatched: 7. The CDR3 consists of 15 residues. CDR3 sequence: CASSALSGVYNEQFF. In nucleotides, the CDR3 is TGTGCCAGCAGCGCCCTAAGCGGGGTGTACAATGAGCAGTTCTTC. Using reference TRBV9 and TRBJ2-1 for the parts outside the CDR3, the full variable domain is DSGVTQTPKHLITATGQRVTLRCSPRSGDLSVYWYQQSLDQGLQFLIQYYNGEERAKGNILERFSAQQFPDLHSELNLSSLELGDSALYFCASSALSGVYNEQFFGPGTRLTVL.

This clonotype has more than one count but fewer than ten. The chain carries TRBV9 and TRBJ1-4, with D unclear. Trimming took 5 bases from V and 1 from J, leaving 18 bases between them. Germline CDR1 reads SGDLS; CDR2 reads YYNGEE. The CDR3 runs to 17 residues. The CDR3 nucleotides read TGTGCCAGCAGTCTTTTCGACGGGCGGGGAACTAATGAAAAACTGTTTTTT. It yields the protein CASSLFDGRGTNEKLFF.

This clonotype was seen only a few times. V is TRBV27 and J is TRBJ2-1, with 9 bases fitting TRBD2. Trimming removed 6 bases from V and 1 base from J; junction bases left unmatched: 1. The CDR3 has 14 residues. Germline loops: CDR1 MNHEY, CDR2 SMNVEV (reference sequence). The CDR3 DNA follows: TGTGCCAGCAGGCGGGAGGGGTCCTACAATGAGCAGTTCTTC. Translating gives CASRREGSYNEQFF.

The CDR3 DNA sequence: TGTGCCAGCAGCTTTGGCAGGGAAGAGACCCAGTACTTC. Protein product: CASSFGREETQYF. The V and J genes are TRBV11-3 and TRBJ2-5; D possibly corresponds to TRBD1 (5 bases). This CDR3 has 13 residues. V lost 3 bases and J lost 3, with 8 bases in between. Germline V gene data show CDR1 as SGHNT and CDR2 as YENEEA. Combining the CDR3 with reference TRBV11-3 and TRBJ2-5 gives the whole variable domain EAGVVQSPRYKIIEKKQPVAFWCNPISGHNTLYWYLQNLGQGPELLIRYENEEAVDDSQLPKDRFSAERLKGVDSTLKIQPAELGDSAVYLCASSFGREETQYFGPGTRLLVL.

This clonotype was recorded a few times. The chain employs TRBV28 and TRBJ2-1; 9 bases line up with TRBD2. Per the germline V gene, CDR1 is MDHEN and CDR2 is SYDVKM. The J segment lost 0 bases and the V segment lost 4 bases, leaving 7 bases of the junction unmatched. This CDR3 spans 17 amino acids. Here the CDR3 reads CASSSSSGTFSYNEQFF. CDR3 DNA: TGTGCCAGCAGTTCCTCTAGCGGGACCTTCTCCTACAATGAGCAGTTCTTC.

This sequence joins TRBV18 and TRBJ2-1; 7 bases map to TRBD1. The CDR3 consists of 13 residues. Germline-derived CDR1 and CDR2 are KGHSH and LQKENI. V was pared by 3 bases and J by 7 bases, with 3 bases of the junction left unmatched. The CDR3 protein is CASSPGTENEQFF. The CDR3 DNA sequence: TGTGCCAGCTCACCCGGGACAGAGAATGAGCAGTTCTTC.

This clonotype was picked up many times. This rearrangement joins TRBV10-3 to TRBJ2-3; TRBD2 might be the D (5 bases). Germline CDR1 reads ENHRY; CDR2 reads SYGVKD. The CDR3 runs 12 residues. The V end lost 6 bases, the J end lost 3 bases, and 7 bases lay between the germline ends. CDR3 nucleotides: TGTGCCATCAGAGCGGAGACAGATACGCAGTATTTT. This codes for CAIRAETDTQYF.

The sample holds many counts of this clonotype. The rearrangement joins TRBV20-1 to TRBJ2-3; 14 bases are shared with TRBD2. This CDR3 comprises 15 residues. J lost 4 bases, V lost 6 bases, and 6 bases had no gene match. Germline assignment: CDR1 DFQATT and CDR2 SNEGSKA (reference sequence). In DNA form, the CDR3 reads TGCAGTGCCACCGGGACTAGCGGGAGCCCAGATACGCAGTATTTT. This encodes CSATGTSGSPDTQYF.